These T cell receptor beta chains were read from a single sample in a study of beta chain features in type 1 diabetes. Method: immunoSEQ multiplex PCR; TCRdb's copy keeps in-frame clones and lacks some. The sample contains over 600,000 clones, around 11% of which appear only once. Sequenced sample: naive CD4+ T cells from blood. These receptors came from a man aged 25-45 years with type 1 diabetes. CDR3s include the opening cysteine and the closing phenylalanine or tryptophan. The D gene is left open where the match is weak. The size of a clone is reported for some rows only, either as once, few or many, or as a class for expanded clones.

V: TRBV19; size: .; J: TRBJ2-4; D: .; DNA: TGTGCCAGTAGTCCCCACGGAAACATTCAGTACTTC; CDR3: CASSPHGNIQYF
V: TRBV27; size: .; J: TRBJ2-7; D: TRBD2; DNA: TGTGCCAGCAGTTTCGGACTAGCGGGGGACTACGAGCAGTACTTC; CDR3: CASSFGLAGDYEQYF
V: TRBV5-1; size: few; J: TRBJ2-5; D: .; DNA: TGCGCCAGCAGCTTAGAAGGGCAGGAGACCCAGTACTTC; CDR3: CASSLEGQETQYF
V: TRBV14; size: .; J: TRBJ2-5; D: TRBD2; DNA: TGTGCCAGCAGCCAAGAAGCGGGGGGGCGGCAAGAGACCCAGTACTTC; CDR3: CASSQEAGGRQETQYF
V: TRBV6-5; size: .; J: TRBJ2-3; D: .; DNA: TGTGCCAGCAGTTACTCTAGGGGGGTTCGAACGCAGTATTTT; CDR3: CASSYSRGVRTQYF
V: TRBV19; size: few; J: TRBJ1-5; D: .; DNA: TGTGCCAGTAGTAAAACAGGCAATCAGCCCCAGCATTTT; CDR3: CASSKTGNQPQHF
V: TRBV6-1; size: .; J: TRBJ2-7; D: .; DNA: TGTGCCAGCAGTGGACAGCCAGACTACGAGCAGTACTTC; CDR3: CASSGQPDYEQYF
V: TRBV7-2; size: .; J: TRBJ2-7; D: .; DNA: TGTGCCAGCAGCTTAAACTACCCCTCCTACGAGCAGTACTTC; CDR3: CASSLNYPSYEQYF
V: TRBV30; size: .; J: TRBJ1-2; D: .; DNA: TGTGCCTGGAGTGTACTGGTAATCGCCTATGGCTACACCTTC; CDR3: CAWSVLVIAYGYTF
V: TRBV29-1; size: .; J: TRBJ1-5; D: TRBD1; DNA: TGCAGCGTGGCCGGACAGGGCCAGCCCCAGCATTTT; CDR3: CSVAGQGQPQHF
V: TRBV11-3; size: few; J: TRBJ2-1; D: .; DNA: TGTGCCAGCAGCTTAGATCAGGACGAGCAGTTCTTC; CDR3: CASSLDQDEQFF
V: TRBV28; size: few; J: TRBJ2-3; D: TRBD2; DNA: TGTGCCAGCAGTGGGGGACTAGTCCCAGATACGCAGTATTTT; CDR3: CASSGGLVPDTQYF
V: TRBV7-9; size: .; J: TRBJ1-3; D: .; DNA: TGTGCCGGAAGAAGCGGGCCTTGGGGGGACACCATATATTTT; CDR3: CAGRSGPWGDTIYF
V: TRBV15; size: few; J: TRBJ2-3; D: .; DNA: TGTGCCACCAGCAGAGACCACCTTGAGGGAACAGATACGCAGTATTTT; CDR3: CATSRDHLEGTDTQYF
V: TRBV10-3; size: few; J: TRBJ1-3; D: .; DNA: TGTGCCATCAGGTCCTCTGGAAACACCATATATTTT; CDR3: CAIRSSGNTIYF
V: TRBV6-5; size: .; J: TRBJ2-7; D: .; DNA: TGTGCCAGCAGTTCGCCGGGGAGAGCCTACGAGCAGTACTTC; CDR3: CASSSPGRAYEQYF
V: TRBV7-2; size: few; J: TRBJ2-3; D: .; DNA: TGTGCCAGCAGCTTAGCGTTCAGCACAGATACGCAGTATTTT; CDR3: CASSLAFSTDTQYF
V: TRBV7-2; size: few; J: TRBJ2-1; D: .; DNA: TGTGCCAGCAGGTCTGGACCGGCGGGGTACAATGAGCAGTTCTTC; CDR3: CASRSGPAGYNEQFF
V: TRBV9; size: .; J: TRBJ1-4; D: TRBD1; DNA: TGTGCCAGCACCAAGACAGGGGGTAATGAAAAACTGTTTTTT; CDR3: CASTKTGGNEKLFF
V: TRBV5-6; size: .; J: TRBJ2-7; D: .; DNA: TGTGCCAGCAGCTTCACTAGTGGTTCCTACGAGCAGTACTTC; CDR3: CASSFTSGSYEQYF
V: TRBV29-1; size: few; J: TRBJ2-3; D: TRBD2; DNA: TGCACCGGGGCGACTAGCGGAGATATGGGTACGCAGTATTTT; CDR3: CTGATSGDMGTQYF
V: TRBV15; size: .; J: TRBJ2-1; D: .; DNA: TGTGCCACCAGCCGCCGGACCCGGGCGGTAAATGAGCAGTTCTTC; CDR3: CATSRRTRAVNEQFF
V: TRBV30; size: few; J: TRBJ2-7; D: TRBD1; DNA: TGTGCCTGGAGTGTAGGGACAGGTAACAACGAGCAGTACTTC; CDR3: CAWSVGTGNNEQYF
V: TRBV6-1; size: .; J: TRBJ1-5; D: .; DNA: TGTGCCAGCAGTGAAGTCGGGTATAGCAATCAGCCCCAGCATTTT; CDR3: CASSEVGYSNQPQHF
V: TRBV27; size: .; J: TRBJ1-2; D: TRBD1; DNA: TGTGCCAGCGGGCGGGACAGCCAAAACTATGGCTACACCTTC; CDR3: CASGRDSQNYGYTF
V: TRBV7-2; size: few; J: TRBJ2-5; D: TRBD2; DNA: TGTGCCAGCAGCCCCCTCGGGACTAGCGGGTACCAAGAGACCCAGTACTTC; CDR3: CASSPLGTSGYQETQYF
V: TRBV2; size: few; J: TRBJ2-7; D: .; DNA: TGTGCCAGTAGAGACTGGAGCTCCTACGAGCAGTACTTC; CDR3: CASRDWSSYEQYF
V: TRBV15; size: .; J: TRBJ2-5; D: TRBD2; DNA: TGTGCCACCAGCAGAGGCGGGGGACAAGAGACCCAGTACTTC; CDR3: CATSRGGGQETQYF
V: TRBV18; size: .; J: TRBJ2-5; D: TRBD1; DNA: TGTGCCAGCTCCCCGACAGGGAAACCAAGTGCGACCCAGTACTTC; CDR3: CASSPTGKPSATQYF
V: TRBV6-5; size: .; J: TRBJ1-6; D: .; DNA: TGTGCCAGCAGTCTTCAGGGGTTTAATTCACCCCTCCACTTT; CDR3: CASSLQGFNSPLHF
V: TRBV30; size: .; J: TRBJ2-5; D: TRBD2; DNA: TGTGCCTTCCAAAGCGGGGGTCAAGAGACCCAGTACTTC; CDR3: CAFQSGGQETQYF
V: TRBV2; size: .; J: TRBJ2-2; D: .; DNA: TGTGCCAGCAGTGAACGGGTAGCGTACGACACCGGGGAGCTGTTTTTT; CDR3: CASSERVAYDTGELFF
V: TRBV4-3; size: .; J: TRBJ2-1; D: .; DNA: TGCGCCAGCAGTCGTCGAGGTTCCCCCTCCTACAATGAGCAGTTCTTC; CDR3: CASSRRGSPSYNEQFF
V: TRBV30; size: .; J: TRBJ1-4; D: .; DNA: TGTGCCTGGAGTGTACTAGGGGCAAATGAAAAACTGTTTTTT; CDR3: CAWSVLGANEKLFF
V: TRBV7-2; size: .; J: TRBJ2-7; D: .; DNA: TGTGCCAGCAGCTTAGGGACCCCCGGGGACGAGCAGTACTTC; CDR3: CASSLGTPGDEQYF
V: TRBV2; size: few; J: TRBJ1-5; D: TRBD1; DNA: TGTGCCAGCAGGGACAGGGCCTACAATCAGCCCCAGCATTTT; CDR3: CASRDRAYNQPQHF
V: TRBV18; size: .; J: TRBJ1-5; D: .; DNA: TGTGCCAGCTCACCGGGACGAGATCAGCCCCAGCATTTT; CDR3: CASSPGRDQPQHF
V: TRBV9; size: .; J: TRBJ2-5; D: .; DNA: TGTGCCAGCAGCGTTGATAAGGGACAACACCAAGAGACCCAGTACTTC; CDR3: CASSVDKGQHQETQYF
V: TRBV14; size: few; J: TRBJ1-6; D: .; DNA: TGTGCCAGCAGCCTGGACTGGGTAACTTCACCCCTCCACTTT; CDR3: CASSLDWVTSPLHF
V: TRBV19; size: .; J: TRBJ2-7; D: .; DNA: TGTGCCAGTAGCTCAAGGGAGAAGCAGTACTTC; CDR3: CASSSREKQYF
V: TRBV7-2; size: few; J: TRBJ2-1; D: .; DNA: TGTGCCAGCAGCAGGGACTCTTCGAGCTCCTACAATGAGCAGTTCTTC; CDR3: CASSRDSSSSYNEQFF
V: TRBV10-3; size: .; J: TRBJ2-1; D: .; DNA: TGTGCCACCTGGAATACGCGGACCTACAATGAGCAGTTCTTC; CDR3: CATWNTRTYNEQFF
V: TRBV19; size: few; J: TRBJ2-1; D: .; DNA: TGTGCCAGTACCATGCCGGGGGTAGACAATGAGCAGTTCTTC; CDR3: CASTMPGVDNEQFF
V: TRBV9; size: few; J: TRBJ1-5; D: TRBD1; DNA: TGTGCCACCAGGACAGGGAATCAGCCCCAGCATTTT; CDR3: CATRTGNQPQHF
V: TRBV6-6; size: .; J: TRBJ1-2; D: TRBD1; DNA: TGTGCCAGCAGTTCCACCGGGACAGGAGATGGCTACACCTTC; CDR3: CASSSTGTGDGYTF
V: TRBV29-1; size: few; J: TRBJ2-1; D: TRBD2; DNA: TGCAGCGTTCCCCTAGCGGGGGCCTTAAAGATCCATTACAATGAGCAGTTCTTC; CDR3: CSVPLAGALKIHYNEQFF
V: TRBV27; size: .; J: TRBJ1-6; D: .; DNA: TGTGCCAGCAGTTCGGCGGTCTACTCCTATAATTCACCCCTCCACTTT; CDR3: CASSSAVYSYNSPLHF